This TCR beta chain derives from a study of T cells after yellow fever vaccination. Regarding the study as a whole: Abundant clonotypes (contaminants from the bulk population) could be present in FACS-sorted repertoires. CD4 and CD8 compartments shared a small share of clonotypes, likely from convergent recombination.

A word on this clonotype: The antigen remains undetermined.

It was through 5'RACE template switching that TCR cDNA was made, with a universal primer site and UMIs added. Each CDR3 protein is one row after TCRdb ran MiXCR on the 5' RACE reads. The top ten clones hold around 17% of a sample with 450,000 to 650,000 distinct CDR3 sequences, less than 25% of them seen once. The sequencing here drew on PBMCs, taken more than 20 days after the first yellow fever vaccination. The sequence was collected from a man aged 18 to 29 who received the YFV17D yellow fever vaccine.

The CDR3 loop is CASGLESSYNEQFF. The DNA for the CDR3 is TGTGCTAGTGGTCTAGAGAGCTCCTACAATGAGCAGTTCTTC. The rearrangement uses TRBV12-5 and TRBJ2-1, with D hard to call. The germline V gene has CDR1 LGHNT and CDR2 FRNRAP. V lost 5 bases and J 0 bases, leaving 8 bases between the germline ends. The CDR3 sequence is 14 residues long.